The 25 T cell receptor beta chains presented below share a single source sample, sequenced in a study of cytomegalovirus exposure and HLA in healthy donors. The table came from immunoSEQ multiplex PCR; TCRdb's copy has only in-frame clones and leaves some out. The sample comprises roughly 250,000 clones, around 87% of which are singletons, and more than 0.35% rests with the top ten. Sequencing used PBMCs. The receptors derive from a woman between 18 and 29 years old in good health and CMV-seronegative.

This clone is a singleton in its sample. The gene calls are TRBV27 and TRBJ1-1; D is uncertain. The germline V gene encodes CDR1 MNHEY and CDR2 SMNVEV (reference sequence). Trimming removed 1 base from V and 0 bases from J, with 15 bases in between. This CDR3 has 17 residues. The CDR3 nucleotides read TGTGCCAGCAGTTTATTGGGAAGGGCGGGGATGAACACTGAAGCTTTCTTT. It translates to CASSLLGRAGMNTEAFF.

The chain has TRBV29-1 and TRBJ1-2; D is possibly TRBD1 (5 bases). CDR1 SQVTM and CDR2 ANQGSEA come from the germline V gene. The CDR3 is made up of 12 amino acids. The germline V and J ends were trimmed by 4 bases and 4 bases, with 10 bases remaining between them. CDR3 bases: TGCAGCGTTGCGACAGCAATCTATGGCTACACCTTC. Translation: CSVATAIYGYTF.

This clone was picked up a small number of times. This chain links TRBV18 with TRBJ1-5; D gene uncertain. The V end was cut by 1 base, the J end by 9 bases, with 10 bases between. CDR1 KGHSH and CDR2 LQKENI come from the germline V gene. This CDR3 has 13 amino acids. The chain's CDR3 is CASSPHTLSPQHF. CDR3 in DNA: TGTGCCAGCTCACCACACACCTTATCGCCCCAGCATTTT.

CDR3: CASSYLRGGEQFF. In nucleotides, the CDR3 is TGTGCCAGCAGTTATCTTCGAGGGGGTGAGCAGTTCTTC. The chain uses TRBV6-5 and TRBJ2-1; perhaps TRBD1 as D (6 bases). Germline values: CDR1 MNHEY, CDR2 SVGAGI. The CDR3 extends over 13 amino acids. V lost 3 bases and J lost 9, with 12 bases in between.

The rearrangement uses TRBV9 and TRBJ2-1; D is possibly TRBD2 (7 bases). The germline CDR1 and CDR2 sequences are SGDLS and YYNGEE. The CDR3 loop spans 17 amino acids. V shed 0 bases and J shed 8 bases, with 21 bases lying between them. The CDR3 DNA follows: TGTGCCAGCAGCGTAGCCGGGGGGCGTCGGGGCATAGATGAGCAGTTCTTC. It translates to CASSVAGGRRGIDEQFF.

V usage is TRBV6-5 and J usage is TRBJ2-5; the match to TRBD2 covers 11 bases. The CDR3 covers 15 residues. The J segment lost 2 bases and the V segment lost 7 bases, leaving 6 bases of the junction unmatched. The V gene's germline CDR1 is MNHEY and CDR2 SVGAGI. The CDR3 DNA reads TGTGCCAGCACCCTAGCGGGGGGACTGCAAGAGACCCAGTACTTC. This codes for CASTLAGGLQETQYF.

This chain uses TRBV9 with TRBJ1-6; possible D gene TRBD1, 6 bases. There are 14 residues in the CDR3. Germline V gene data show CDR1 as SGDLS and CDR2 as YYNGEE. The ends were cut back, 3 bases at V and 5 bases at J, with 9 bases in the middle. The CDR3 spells CASSEDRNNSPLHF. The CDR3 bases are TGTGCCAGCAGCGAGGACAGAAATAATTCACCCCTCCACTTT.

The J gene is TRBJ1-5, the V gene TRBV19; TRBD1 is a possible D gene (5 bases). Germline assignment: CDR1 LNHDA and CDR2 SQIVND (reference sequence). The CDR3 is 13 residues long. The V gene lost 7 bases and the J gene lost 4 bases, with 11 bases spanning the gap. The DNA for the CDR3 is TGTGCCAGTAATAGGACACCAAATCAGCCCCAGCATTTT. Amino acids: CASNRTPNQPQHF.

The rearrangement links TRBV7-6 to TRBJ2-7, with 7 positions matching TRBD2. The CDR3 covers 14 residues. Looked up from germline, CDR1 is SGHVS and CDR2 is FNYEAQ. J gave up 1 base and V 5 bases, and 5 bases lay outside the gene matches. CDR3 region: CASSPTGGSYEQYF. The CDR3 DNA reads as TGTGCCAGCAGCCCCACCGGGGGGTCCTACGAGCAGTACTTC.

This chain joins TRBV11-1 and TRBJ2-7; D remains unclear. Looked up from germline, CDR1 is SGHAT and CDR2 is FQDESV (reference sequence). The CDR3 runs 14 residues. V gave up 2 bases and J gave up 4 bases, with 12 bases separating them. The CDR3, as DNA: TGTGCCAGCAGCTTATTCTACCCACCTTACGAGCAGTACTTC. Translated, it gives CASSLFYPPYEQYF.

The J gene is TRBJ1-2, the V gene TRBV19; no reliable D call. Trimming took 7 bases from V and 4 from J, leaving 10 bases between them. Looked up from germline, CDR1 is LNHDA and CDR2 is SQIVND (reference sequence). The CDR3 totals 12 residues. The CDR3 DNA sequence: TGTGCCAGTATGGAGACTTCCTATGGCTACACCTTC. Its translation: CASMETSYGYTF.

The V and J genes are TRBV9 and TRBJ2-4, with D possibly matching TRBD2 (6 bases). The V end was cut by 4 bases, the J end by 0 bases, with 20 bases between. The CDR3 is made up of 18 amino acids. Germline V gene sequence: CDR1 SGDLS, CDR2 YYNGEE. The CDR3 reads CASSTTSEGAVAKNIQYF. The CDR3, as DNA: TGTGCCAGCAGCACTACCTCGGAGGGAGCAGTAGCCAAAAACATTCAGTACTTC. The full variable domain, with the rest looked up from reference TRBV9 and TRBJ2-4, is DSGVTQTPKHLITATGQRVTLRCSPRSGDLSVYWYQQSLDQGLQFLIQYYNGEERAKGNILERFSAQQFPDLHSELNLSSLELGDSALYFCASSTTSEGAVAKNIQYFGAGTRLSVL.

The CDR3, as DNA: TGTGCCAGCAGCCCATATCTAGGATCCAATGAGCAGTTCTTC. Amino acid sequence: CASSPYLGSNEQFF. The rearrangement uses TRBV7-6 and TRBJ2-1; no clear D gene. The CDR3 length is 14 residues. Germline lookup yields CDR1 SGHVS and CDR2 FNYEAQ. The V end lost 5 bases, the J end lost 6 bases, and 14 bases lay between the germline ends.

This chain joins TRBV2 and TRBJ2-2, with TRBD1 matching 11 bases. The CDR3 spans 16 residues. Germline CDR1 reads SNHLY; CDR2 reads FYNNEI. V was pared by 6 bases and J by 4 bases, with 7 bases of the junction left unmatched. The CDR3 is CASSELGTGGTGELFF. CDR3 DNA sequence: TGTGCCAGCAGCGAGCTTGGGACAGGGGGCACCGGGGAGCTGTTTTTT. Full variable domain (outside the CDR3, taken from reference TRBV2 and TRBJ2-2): EPEVTQTPSHQVTQMGQEVILRCVPISNHLYFYWYRQILGQKVEFLVSFYNNEISEKSEIFDDQFSVERPDGSNFTLKIRSTKLEDSAMYFCASSELGTGGTGELFFGEGSRLTVL.

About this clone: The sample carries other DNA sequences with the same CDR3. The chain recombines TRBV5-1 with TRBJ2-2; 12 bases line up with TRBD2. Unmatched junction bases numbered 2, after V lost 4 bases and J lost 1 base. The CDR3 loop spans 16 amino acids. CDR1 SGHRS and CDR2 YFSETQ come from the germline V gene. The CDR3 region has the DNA TGCGCCAGCAGCGTGACTAGCGGGGGGAACACCGGGGAGCTGTTTTTT. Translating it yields CASSVTSGGNTGELFF.

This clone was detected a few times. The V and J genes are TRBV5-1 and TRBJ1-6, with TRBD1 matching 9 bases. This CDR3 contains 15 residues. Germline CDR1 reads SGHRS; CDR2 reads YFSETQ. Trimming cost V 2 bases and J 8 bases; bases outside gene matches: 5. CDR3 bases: TGCGCCAGCAGCTTAGTGGGACAGGGTGATTCACCCCTCCACTTT. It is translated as CASSLVGQGDSPLHF.

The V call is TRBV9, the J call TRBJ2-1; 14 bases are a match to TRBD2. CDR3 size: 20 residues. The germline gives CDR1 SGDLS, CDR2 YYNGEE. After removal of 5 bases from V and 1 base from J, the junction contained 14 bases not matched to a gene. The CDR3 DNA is TGTGCCAGCAGTCCGAAGGGTGGACTAGCGGGGGGTTTGTCCTACAATGAGCAGTTCTTC. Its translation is CASSPKGGLAGGLSYNEQFF. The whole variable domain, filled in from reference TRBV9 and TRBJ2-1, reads DSGVTQTPKHLITATGQRVTLRCSPRSGDLSVYWYQQSLDQGLQFLIQYYNGEERAKGNILERFSAQQFPDLHSELNLSSLELGDSALYFCASSPKGGLAGGLSYNEQFFGPGTRLTVL.

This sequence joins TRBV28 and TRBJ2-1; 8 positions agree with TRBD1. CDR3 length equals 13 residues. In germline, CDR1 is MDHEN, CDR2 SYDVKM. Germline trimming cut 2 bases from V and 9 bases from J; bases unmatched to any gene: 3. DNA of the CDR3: TGTGCCAGCAGTTTACCTACAGGGGGTGAGCAGTTCTTC. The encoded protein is CASSLPTGGEQFF.

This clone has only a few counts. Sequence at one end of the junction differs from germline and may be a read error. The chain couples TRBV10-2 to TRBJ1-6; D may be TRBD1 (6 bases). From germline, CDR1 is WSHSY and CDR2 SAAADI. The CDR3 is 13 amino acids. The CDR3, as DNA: TGCGCCAGCAGTGACCCAGGAAGGGACAAAATAGCCTTT. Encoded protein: CASSDPGRDKIAF.

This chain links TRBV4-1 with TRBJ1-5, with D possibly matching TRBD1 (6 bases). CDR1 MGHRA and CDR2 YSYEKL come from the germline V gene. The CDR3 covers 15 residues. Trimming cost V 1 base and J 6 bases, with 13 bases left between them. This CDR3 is CASSQVRGEFQPQHF. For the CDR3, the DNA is TGCGCCAGCAGCCAAGTCAGGGGCGAATTTCAGCCCCAGCATTTT.

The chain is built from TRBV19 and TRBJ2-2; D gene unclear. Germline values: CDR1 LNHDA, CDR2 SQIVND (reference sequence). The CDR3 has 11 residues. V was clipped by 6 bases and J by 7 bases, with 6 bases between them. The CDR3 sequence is CASSQFGELFF. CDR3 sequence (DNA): TGTGCCAGTAGCCAATTCGGGGAGCTGTTTTTT.

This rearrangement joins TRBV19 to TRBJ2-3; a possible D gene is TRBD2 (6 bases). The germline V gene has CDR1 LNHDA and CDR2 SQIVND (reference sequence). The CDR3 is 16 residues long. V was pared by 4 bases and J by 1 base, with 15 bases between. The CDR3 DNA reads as TGTGCCAGTAGTACTTACCCCGGGACTGGCACAGATACGCAGTATTTT. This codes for CASSTYPGTGTDTQYF.

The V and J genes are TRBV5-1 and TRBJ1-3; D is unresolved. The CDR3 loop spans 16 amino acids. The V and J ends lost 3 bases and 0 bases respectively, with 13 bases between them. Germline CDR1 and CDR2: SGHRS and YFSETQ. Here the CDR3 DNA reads TGCGCCAGCAGCTATACCGGGGTGAGCTCTGGAAACACCATATATTTT. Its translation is CASSYTGVSSGNTIYF.

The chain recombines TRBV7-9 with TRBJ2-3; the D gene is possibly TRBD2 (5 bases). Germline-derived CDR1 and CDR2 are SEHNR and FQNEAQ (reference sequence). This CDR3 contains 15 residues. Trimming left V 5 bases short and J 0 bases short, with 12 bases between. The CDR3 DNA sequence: TGTGCCAGCAGCATCAGCGGAGGTAGCACAGATACGCAGTATTTT. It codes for CASSISGGSTDTQYF.

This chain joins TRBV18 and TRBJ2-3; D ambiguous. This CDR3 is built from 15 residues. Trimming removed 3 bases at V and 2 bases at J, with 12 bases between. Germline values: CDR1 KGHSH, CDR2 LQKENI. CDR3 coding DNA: TGTGCCAGCTCACCTGGGCAGACCTACACAGATACGCAGTATTTT. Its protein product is CASSPGQTYTDTQYF.